Shown below are 2 T cell receptor beta chains from a single sample sequenced in a study of blood T cell repertoires in COVID-19. TCRdb keeps only in-frame clones here, not all; method: immunoSEQ multiplex PCR. The sample shows under 400,000 clones, roughly 90% of them seen only once. The specimen was PBMCs or T cells enriched from blood (not recorded which). These receptors were taken from a woman in her thirties who had been exposed to COVID-19.

This chain uses TRBV11-1 with TRBJ2-7; D is perhaps TRBD2 (5 bases). CDR3 length: 15 residues. CDR1 is SGHAT, CDR2 FQDESV, per germline (reference sequence). Trimming stripped 1 base from V and 0 bases from J, with 10 bases between. This CDR3 reads CASSLVGSASYEQYF. CDR3 DNA sequence: TGTGCCAGCAGCTTAGTGGGTAGCGCCTCCTACGAGCAGTACTTC.

The chain combines TRBV28 with TRBJ2-4, with 13 bases matching TRBD2. This CDR3 has 19 amino acids. CDR1 and CDR2 (germline): MDHEN, SYDVKM. The V segment lost 6 bases and the J segment 0 bases; nucleotides outside the gene matches: 11. The CDR3 bases are TGTGCCAGCAGCGGAGCCGGGACTAGCGGGAAACTAGCCAAAAACATTCAGTACTTC. Translation: CASSGAGTSGKLAKNIQYF.